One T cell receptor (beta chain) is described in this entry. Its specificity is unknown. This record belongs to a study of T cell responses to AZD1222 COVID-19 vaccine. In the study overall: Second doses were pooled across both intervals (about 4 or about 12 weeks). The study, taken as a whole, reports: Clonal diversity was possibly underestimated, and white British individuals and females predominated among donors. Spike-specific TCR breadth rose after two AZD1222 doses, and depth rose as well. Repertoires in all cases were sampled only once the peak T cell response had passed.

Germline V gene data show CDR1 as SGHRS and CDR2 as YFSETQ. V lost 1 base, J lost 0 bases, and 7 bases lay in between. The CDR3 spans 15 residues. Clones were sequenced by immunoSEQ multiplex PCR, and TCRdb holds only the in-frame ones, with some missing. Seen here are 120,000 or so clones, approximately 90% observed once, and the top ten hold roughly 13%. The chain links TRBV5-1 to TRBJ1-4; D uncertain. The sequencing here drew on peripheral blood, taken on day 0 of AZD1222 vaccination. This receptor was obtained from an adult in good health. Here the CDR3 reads CASSLMGATNEKLFF. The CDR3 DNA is TGCGCCAGCAGCTTGATGGGAGCAACTAATGAAAAACTGTTTTTT.